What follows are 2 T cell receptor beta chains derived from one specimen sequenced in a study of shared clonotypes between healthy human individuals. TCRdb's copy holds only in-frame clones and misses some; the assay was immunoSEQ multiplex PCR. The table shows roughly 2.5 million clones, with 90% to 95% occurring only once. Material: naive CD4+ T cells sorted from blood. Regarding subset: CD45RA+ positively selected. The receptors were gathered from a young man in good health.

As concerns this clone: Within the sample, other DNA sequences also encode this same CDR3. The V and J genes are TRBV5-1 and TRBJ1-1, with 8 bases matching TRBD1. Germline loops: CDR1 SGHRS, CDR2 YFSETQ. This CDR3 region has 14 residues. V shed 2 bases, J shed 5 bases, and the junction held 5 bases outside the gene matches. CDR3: CASSLGQGRTEAFF. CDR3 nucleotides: TGCGCCAGCAGCTTAGGACAGGGAAGGACTGAAGCTTTCTTT. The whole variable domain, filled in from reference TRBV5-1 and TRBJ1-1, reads KAGVTQTPRYLIKTRGQQVTLSCSPISGHRSVSWYQQTPGQGLQFLFEYFSETQRNKGNFPGRFSGRQFSNSRSEMNVSTLELGDSALYLCASSLGQGRTEAFFGQGTRLTVV.

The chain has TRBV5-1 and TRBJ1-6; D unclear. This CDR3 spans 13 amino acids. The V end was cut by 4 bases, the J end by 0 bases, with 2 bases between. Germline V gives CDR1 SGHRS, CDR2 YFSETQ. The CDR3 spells CASSGSYNSPLHF. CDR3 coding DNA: TGCGCCAGCAGCGGCTCCTATAATTCACCCCTCCACTTT.